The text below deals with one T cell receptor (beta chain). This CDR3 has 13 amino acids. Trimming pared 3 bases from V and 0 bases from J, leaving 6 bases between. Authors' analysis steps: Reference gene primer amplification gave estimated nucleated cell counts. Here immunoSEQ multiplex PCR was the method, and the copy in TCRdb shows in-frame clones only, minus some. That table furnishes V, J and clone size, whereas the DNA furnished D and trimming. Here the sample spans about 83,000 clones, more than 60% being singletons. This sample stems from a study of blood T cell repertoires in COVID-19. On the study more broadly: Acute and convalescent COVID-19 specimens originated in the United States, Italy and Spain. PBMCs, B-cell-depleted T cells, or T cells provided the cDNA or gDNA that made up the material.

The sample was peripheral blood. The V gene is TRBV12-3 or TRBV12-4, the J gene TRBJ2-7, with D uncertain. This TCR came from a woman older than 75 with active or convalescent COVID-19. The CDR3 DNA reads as TGTGCCAGCAGTTTTGACAACTCCTACGAGCAGTACTTC. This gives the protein CASSFDNSYEQYF.